The rows below give T cell receptor beta chains drawn from one sample of a study of blood T cells in healthy people across ages. TCRdb redid the calling of the 5' RACE reads with MiXCR, one entry per CDR3 protein. The sample gives under 2 million distinct CDR3 sequences, 34% of which show up once; over 9% is in the top ten. The material sequenced was blood. The origin of the receptors is a woman aged 25 to 39 in good health. CDR3s include the opening cysteine and the closing phenylalanine or tryptophan. A D gene is named only where the DNA matches it firmly. Clone size is not always given. Where it is, it says once, few, many or a class for expanded clones.

>TRBV6-1|TRBJ2-1|NA|few
CASSPPWGVYNEQFF
TGTGCCAGCAGCCCCCCTTGGGGTGTCTACAATGAGCAGTTCTTC
>TRBV28|TRBJ1-2|NA|once
CASTLNQGEGYTF
TGTGCCAGCACCCTAAATCAGGGCGAGGGCTACACCTTC
>TRBV11-2|TRBJ2-7|NA|NA
CASSFGSPLEQYF
TGTGCCAGCAGCTTCGGTAGTCCCCTGGAGCAGTACTTC
>TRBV5-1|TRBJ2-3|TRBD2|once
CASSLQAGGPDTQYF
TGCGCCAGCAGCTTGCAAGCGGGAGGGCCGGATACGCAGTATTTT
>TRBV6-2/TRBV6-3|TRBJ2-5|TRBD2|NA
CASSAPGLPRETQYF
TGTGCCAGCAGTGCACCGGGACTACCCAGGGAGACCCAGTACTTC
>TRBV4-1|TRBJ2-1|TRBD2|many
CASSQSSSGRANEQFF
TGCGCCAGCAGCCAGAGCAGTAGCGGGAGGGCTAATGAGCAGTTCTTC
>TRBV20-1|TRBJ2-1|NA|few
CSAKGGYEQFF
TGCAGTGCTAAAGGTGGATATGAGCAGTTCTTC
>TRBV5-4|TRBJ2-1|NA|NA
CASSLEGPIYNEQFF
TGTGCCAGCAGCTTAGAAGGGCCAATCTACAATGAGCAGTTCTTC
>TRBV2|TRBJ2-5|NA|NA
CASSEALGQSYGTQYF
TGTGCCAGCAGTGAAGCGCTGGGGCAGTCGTATGGGACCCAGTACTTC
>TRBV20-1|TRBJ1-1|NA|NA
CSASFGTEAFF
TGCAGTGCTAGCTTCGGCACTGAAGCTTTCTTT
>TRBV24-1|TRBJ2-1|TRBD2|few
CATSDLPGLAGAYNEQFF
TGTGCCACCAGTGATTTGCCGGGACTAGCGGGAGCTTACAATGAGCAGTTCTTC
>TRBV20-1|TRBJ2-7|NA|many
CSASVVEHEQYF
TGCAGTGCCTCCGTTGTAGAACACGAGCAGTACTTC
>TRBV6-1|TRBJ2-1|TRBD2|NA
CASSDRQLAGLIPYNEQFF
TGTGCCAGCAGTGATCGACAGCTAGCGGGACTTATCCCCTACAATGAGCAGTTCTTC
>TRBV6-1|TRBJ2-1|NA|many
CASSESGAGEQFF
TGTGCCAGCAGTGAATCTGGGGCAGGGGAGCAGTTCTTC
>TRBV2|TRBJ2-1|TRBD2|NA
CASSGASGGRINNEQFF
TGTGCCAGCAGTGGTGCGAGCGGGGGCCGTATTAACAATGAGCAGTTCTTC
>TRBV20-1|TRBJ2-4|NA|NA
CSASDDFSIHYF
TGCAGTGCTAGTGATGATTTCAGCATTCATTACTTC
>TRBV7-8|TRBJ1-2|TRBD1|NA
CASSLRGTAINYGYTF
TGTGCCAGCAGCTTGAGGGGGACAGCTATAAACTATGGCTACACCTTC
>TRBV9|TRBJ2-3|TRBD2|NA
CASSPRIAGGDTQYF
TGTGCCAGCAGCCCGCGGATAGCGGGAGGGGATACGCAGTATTTT
>TRBV9|TRBJ2-1|TRBD2|few
CASSRNTGLAGNEQFF
TGTGCCAGCAGCAGGAATACAGGGCTAGCGGGCAATGAGCAGTTCTTC
>TRBV7-9|TRBJ2-7|NA|NA
CAGSSRPDEQYF
TGTGCCGGCAGCTCCCGACCCGACGAGCAGTACTTC
>TRBV9|TRBJ1-2|NA|few
CASSLPGGAGFGYTF
TGTGCCAGCAGCCTTCCGGGGGGCGCAGGTTTCGGCTACACCTTC
>TRBV11-1|TRBJ2-7|NA|few
CASSESGTFSYEQYF
TGTGCCAGTTCTGAATCCGGGACATTCTCCTACGAGCAGTACTTC
>TRBV12-3/TRBV12-4|TRBJ2-7|TRBD2|NA
CASSFQTSGRYEQYF
TGTGCCAGCAGTTTCCAGACTAGCGGGAGGTACGAGCAGTACTTC
>TRBV11-2|TRBJ2-3|NA|NA
CASSLVLISTDTQYF
TGTGCCAGCAGCTTAGTACTTATTAGCACAGATACGCAGTATTTT
>TRBV28|TRBJ1-2|NA|NA
CASSSGPTGPFDYGYTF
TGTGCCAGCAGCTCCGGCCCCACAGGTCCCTTCGACTATGGCTACACCTTC
>TRBV4-1|TRBJ2-1|NA|few
CASSHPRDGAYNEQFF
TGCGCCAGCAGCCATCCCCGGGACGGAGCCTACAATGAGCAGTTCTTC
>TRBV5-5|TRBJ2-3|NA|NA
CASSSKKFSTDHLQYF
TGTGCCAGCAGCTCAAAGAAGTTTAGCACAGATCATTTGCAGTATTTT
>TRBV25-1|TRBJ2-5|NA|NA
CASSETRYQETQYF
TGTGCCAGCAGTGAAACAAGATACCAAGAGACCCAGTACTTC
>TRBV20-1|TRBJ1-5|NA|few
CSVGGVGYSNQPQHF
TGCAGTGTTGGAGGGGTTGGATATAGCAATCAGCCCCAGCATTTT
>TRBV20-1|TRBJ2-1|TRBD2|NA
CSARDPSGRGNEQFF
TGCAGTGCTAGAGATCCCAGCGGGAGGGGAAATGAGCAGTTCTTC
>TRBV6-5|TRBJ2-1|NA|few
CASSYFEGNNEQFF
TGTGCCAGCAGTTACTTTGAAGGGAACAATGAGCAGTTCTTC
>TRBV20-1|TRBJ2-1|NA|NA
CSARDNFYNEQFF
TGCAGTGCTAGAGATAACTTCTACAATGAGCAGTTCTTC
>TRBV20-1|TRBJ2-1|TRBD2|NA
CSAPEGTSGREEQFF
TGCAGTGCGCCAGAGGGGACTAGCGGGAGGGAGGAGCAGTTCTTC
>TRBV6-1|TRBJ1-2|TRBD1|few
CASLQGHTNYGYTF
TGTGCCAGTCTACAGGGGCATACTAACTATGGCTACACCTTC
>TRBV3-1|TRBJ2-1|TRBD2|many
CASDSGTSPFF
TGTGCCAGCGATTCCGGGACTAGTCCGTTCTTC
>TRBV6-6|TRBJ2-3|NA|few
CASSYPRGAGDTQYF
TGTGCCAGCAGTTATCCGCGTGGGGCGGGTGATACGCAGTATTTT
>TRBV20-1|TRBJ1-2|NA|NA
CSARDQEYGYTF
TGCAGTGCTAGAGATCAGGAATATGGCTACACCTTC
>TRBV11-2|TRBJ1-2|NA|NA
CASSIDWDPDYGYTF
TGTGCCAGCAGCATAGATTGGGACCCAGACTATGGCTACACCTTC
>TRBV5-1|TRBJ2-5|TRBD2|many
CASSSAGTRGETQYF
TGCGCCAGCAGCTCTGCCGGGACTAGAGGAGAGACCCAGTACTTC
>TRBV12-3/TRBV12-4|TRBJ1-5|NA|NA
CASSPAVGRNQPQHF
TGTGCCAGCAGTCCAGCAGTGGGTCGCAATCAGCCCCAGCATTTT
>TRBV12-3/TRBV12-4|TRBJ1-6|TRBD1|many
CASRTGQGIWNSPLHF
TGTGCCAGCAGAACCGGACAGGGGATATGGAATTCACCCCTCCACTTT
>TRBV6-2/TRBV6-3|TRBJ1-4|NA|NA
CASRLRGNNEKLFF
TGTGCCAGCAGACTCAGGGGCAATAATGAAAAACTGTTTTTT
>TRBV5-5|TRBJ1-2|NA|NA
CASSSLGVLDGYTF
TGTGCCAGCAGCTCCTTAGGGGTCCTGGATGGCTACACCTTC
>TRBV20-1|TRBJ2-7|TRBD1|few
CSATTGVEQYF
TGCAGTGCCACGACAGGGGTCGAGCAGTACTTC
>TRBV5-1|TRBJ2-7|NA|many
CASSPSGEGEQYF
TGCGCCAGCAGCCCGTCGGGGGAAGGCGAGCAGTACTTC
>TRBV28|TRBJ1-2|TRBD1|NA
CASRIIQGAGYGYTF
TGTGCCAGCCGAATCATCCAGGGGGCGGGTTATGGCTACACCTTC
>TRBV20-1|TRBJ2-1|NA|few
CNAGHKGSEQFF
TGCAATGCTGGACACAAGGGGAGTGAGCAGTTCTTC
>TRBV6-5|TRBJ2-3|TRBD2|once
CASRFVIAGADTRYF
TGTGCCAGTAGGTTTGTAATAGCGGGGGCAGATACGCGGTATTTT
>TRBV5-1|TRBJ2-7|NA|few
CASSFIPDSYEQYF
TGCGCCAGCAGCTTCATCCCAGATTCCTACGAGCAGTACTTC
>TRBV3-1|TRBJ2-7|TRBD1|NA
CASSQVPGQGAYEQYF
TGTGCCAGCAGCCAAGTTCCGGGACAGGGGGCTTACGAGCAGTACTTC
>TRBV11-2|TRBJ2-5|TRBD2|NA
CASSLVPTSGGKETQYF
TGTGCCAGCAGCTTAGTCCCGACTAGCGGGGGAAAAGAGACCCAGTACTTC
>TRBV6-1|TRBJ2-7|TRBD2|NA
CATLVTSTSPSGGEQYF
TGTGCCACCTTGGTGACTAGCACCTCACCCTCCGGTGGCGAGCAGTACTTC
>TRBV5-5|TRBJ1-2|NA|NA
CASSKQGDYDYTF
TGTGCCAGCAGCAAACAGGGAGATTATGACTACACCTTC